This T cell receptor beta chain was recovered during a study of T cell changes during pregnancy in multiple sclerosis. Profiling relied on immunoSEQ multiplex PCR, and the TCRdb table lists in-frame clones only, not all of them. The sample has 100,000 or so clones, around 93% seen once. V shed 4 bases and J shed 3 bases, with 10 bases lying between them. Germline CDR1 SGHNT, CDR2 YYREEE (reference sequence). CDR3 length: 13 residues. The V and J genes are TRBV5-4 and TRBJ1-2; D gene ambiguous. This TCR was recovered from a female donor with multiple sclerosis, enrolled in a pregnancy study. Source: peripheral blood, taken before pregnancy. Written as DNA, the CDR3 is TGTGCCAGCAGCCGTGAACTGGACTATGGCTACACCTTC. The encoded protein is CASSRELDYGYTF.